This TCR beta chain originates from a study of regulatory T cells in long-lasting Graves disease (dated by TCRdb to the early 2020s). A note on the overall study: Patients with newly diagnosed Graves' disease had been on antithyroid drugs for under 3 months. The study was conducted in China and was registered as a clinical trial. Peripheral blood TCR sequencing and RNA sequencing compared persistent Graves' disease patients with newly diagnosed Graves' disease patients. TCR sequencing covered around 13 persistent and about 20 newly diagnosed Graves' disease patients, around 33 samples in total.

The label giving this sample's time point can be read as: newly diagnosed GD, antithyroid drugs for less than 3 months. For both TCR sequencing and RNA sequencing, RNA was extracted from PBMCs using TRIzol. The diagnosis of Graves' disease followed American Thyroid Association guidelines. Patients for the study were recruited at an endocrinology department in Xi'an, China. Each patient gave around 9.2 milliliters of peripheral blood, collected in an EDTA anticoagulant tube. Ficoll Paque Plus density gradient separation was used to isolate PBMCs, and no additional T cell sorting was done. An Agilent 2100 Bioanalyzer and agarose gel were used to check RNA quality, while a NanoDrop 2000 measured RNA concentration. The sample holds a few counts of this clonotype. Its target antigen remains unknown. Per-nucleotide qualities are absent, and no much larger clonotype sits a single base away. Compared with germline, V lacks 1 base and J lacks 0 bases; bases without a gene match: 7. The CDR3 starts with the cysteine, ends with the phenylalanine, and has 17 residues. Of the read, only the CDR3 DNA is kept; its 51 bases are in frame from base 1. The germline V gene (reference sequence) yields LGHDT for CDR1 and YNNKEL for CDR2.

Libraries were made using multiplex PCR. TCRdb names Illumina HiSeq 4000 as the instrument used. CDR3 regions were amplified by Arm-PCR with iRepertoire HTBI primers to construct TCR beta libraries. Before sequencing, the PCR products underwent gel purification. Regarding the original processing steps: A total of roughly 67 TRBV and some 15 TRBJ segments were identified across samples and were used for gene usage analysis of CDR3 amino acid clonotypes. Filtered high-quality paired reads were merged into contigs using COPE and FqMerger. BLAST was used to align contigs to IMGT TRBV, TRBD and TRBJ reference genes, with CDR3 defined following IMGT. Highly expanded clones were defined as clonotypes with a frequency above 0.1%. Shannon entropy served as the measure of repertoire diversity, while the Gini coefficient captured V-J evenness. Clonotypes shared by more than one individual were considered public. TCRdb reprocessing: public reads trimmed at Q25 with fastp, clones called with MiXCR, in-frame beta chains kept. Under each unique CDR3 protein, matching rows form one entry showing the most common genes and DNA. TCRdb, rather than the study authors, made the V and J calls. The sample has fewer than 550,000 distinct CDR3 sequences on record, less than 20% of them singletons. The ten top clones hold about 23% of the sample.

What the work shows at the level of the full study, not this receptor alone: Persistent Graves' disease patients showed lower TCR Shannon entropy and fewer highly expanded clones than newly diagnosed patients, suggesting clonal expansion. Peripheral blood alone was examined, since thyroid tissue, which constituted the primary lesion, could not be accessed. Only the TCR beta chain was sequenced and analyzed. Preferential use of TRBV28, TRBJ1-2 and TRBJ2-5 was observed in persistent disease, whereas TRBV20-1 and TRBJ2-1 were favored in newly diagnosed disease. Persistent patients shared more public clonotypes among themselves (2,741) than newly diagnosed patients did (about 970). The authors noted that the small sample size was a limitation that may lower accuracy.

The sample was also reused in another study, on T cells in Graves' hyperthyroidism and ophthalmopathy. Per that second paper: Stable Graves' hyperthyroidism was defined as the absence of progression to ophthalmopathy over 18 months of follow-up. Hyperthyroidism patients were aged 18 to 65 years and newly diagnosed, with disease duration of less than 2 months. The study excluded patients with uncontrolled infections, other autoimmune diseases, pregnancy or lactation. Diagnoses were established on the basis of clinical symptoms, serum thyroxine and TRAb, thyroid ultrasound, and orbital computed tomography. For the first round of RT-PCR on the TCR CDR3, the HTBI primer set was used together with the Qiagen OneStep RT-PCR kit. Most expanded thyroid clonotypes (frequency above 0.001) were also found in blood, which suggests that blood repertoires may mirror thyroid immune responses. Ophthalmopathy was separated from stable hyperthyroidism by a 13 V-J signature model, with approximately 85% sensitivity and about 81% specificity obtained in cross-validation and 80%/75% obtained in testing. In validation, the model predicted progression to ophthalmopathy with 65% to 71% sensitivity and 72% to 85% specificity, a median of 6.5 months before onset. A discovery cohort of fewer than 110 patients, approximately 45 with Graves' ophthalmopathy and about 60 with stable Graves' hyperthyroidism, was used to find distinguishing TCR V-J signatures. Whether ophthalmopathy could be predicted prospectively was tested in an independent validation cohort made up of 18 to 20 hyperthyroidism patients plus 17 patients who later progressed to ophthalmopathy. The approximately 95 discovery patients were divided at random into training and test sets in a 7:3 ratio. The study also compared thyroid tissue and blood T-cell repertoires from several Graves' hyperthyroidism patients. Once sampling was done, hyperthyroidism patients were given methimazole at a starting dose of 30 mg daily, whereas ophthalmopathy patients were given high-dose intravenous methylprednisolone. A second multiplex PCR round built the libraries, followed by size selection and purification. Libraries were sequenced paired-end with 100 bp reads on an Illumina HiSeq2000. SOAPnuke was used to process the raw data, throwing out any read that contained adapters or uncalled bases, had a mean Phred below 15, or lacked an exact constant-primer or identifier match. High-quality paired reads were merged using COPE v1.2.5, and each unique nucleotide sequence was defined as a clonotype. Clonotypes were aligned to IMGT TRBV, TRBD and TRBJ reference segments using MiTCR v1.1. The analysis was restricted to V-J combinations with a frequency above 0.0001, which together covered around 99% of the repertoires. The TCS score was defined as the ratio of F50 (clonal expansion) to E x V (chaos), calculated using BLOSUM62-based TCRdist between CDR3 peptides within each V-J. Welch's t-statistics and random forest reduced some 510 V-J features to around 14, which were used in a naive Bayes classifier (R e1071). No statistical method was used to set the sample size in advance, and investigators knew the group allocation. According to the paper, TCR Vbeta CDR3 sequencing was carried out on some 130 peripheral blood samples, which came from fewer than 50 ophthalmopathy, 70 to 80 hyperthyroidism and some 17 progressor patients.

The receptor was isolated from a woman between 18 and 30 years old with Graves disease. Donor details come from another sample of the same person, matched by shared clones. The sample was peripheral blood mononuclear cells (PBMCs), taken at new diagnosis, from a patient treated with antithyroid drugs. The chain is made from TRBV3-1 and TRBJ2-3, and 7 junction bases match TRBD2. The DNA sequence is given as TGTGCCAGCAGCCAAGTACCTAGCGGCGTTAGCACAGATACGCAGTATTTT. This translates into CASSQVPSGVSTDTQYF.